The following is a TCR beta chain sequence with its context. V trimming: 7 bases; J trimming: 4 bases; junction bases outside the gene matches: 10. The germline V gene has CDR1 SGHTA and CDR2 FQGNSA. The CDR3 totals 16 residues. These data belong to a study of blood T cell repertoires in COVID-19. In the study overall: COVID-19 samples, acute and convalescent, were from the United States, Italy and Spain. From T cells, B-cell-depleted T cells, or PBMCs came the material, which was cDNA or gDNA.

As handled by the study authors: Nucleated cell number was recorded as an estimate derived from reference gene primer amplification. Sequenced by immunoSEQ multiplex PCR; TCRdb stores in-frame clones only, minus some. The V and J calls and clone size come from that table; D and trimming were worked out from the DNA. The sample contains around 150,000 clones, approximately 90% of which appear only once. Specimen: peripheral blood. V is TRBV7-2 and J is TRBJ2-2, with 9 bases fitting TRBD1. This receptor was identified in a woman aged 60-70 years with active or convalescent COVID-19. The DNA of the CDR3 is TGTGCCAGCAACCTAATGGGACAGGGAAGCACCGGGGAGCTGTTTTTT. It yields the protein CASNLMGQGSTGELFF.